Presented here are 21 T cell receptor beta chains from one specimen sequenced in a study of shared clonotypes between healthy human individuals. The method was immunoSEQ multiplex PCR; TCRdb's version includes in-frame clones alone and lacks a portion of them. Of 450,000 to 550,000 clones in the sample, about four fifths are singletons; the top ten hold 10% to 15%. Sequenced input: PBMCs. The source of these receptors is a woman in her forties in good health. Some clones in this sample may be carry-over from other donors' samples.

The J gene is TRBJ1-1, the V gene TRBV28; 7 positions match TRBD1. Germline V gene sequence: CDR1 MDHEN, CDR2 SYDVKM. V dropped 7 bases and J dropped 0; count of bases not matched to a gene: 5. This CDR3 contains 14 residues. The CDR3 nucleotides read TGTGCCAGCATCTCGGGACAGATGAACACTGAAGCTTTCTTT. Translating gives CASISGQMNTEAFF.

This rearrangement joins TRBV9 to TRBJ2-2; 8 positions agree with TRBD1. Germline loops: CDR1 SGDLS, CDR2 YYNGEE. CDR3 length: 17 amino acids. Germline trimming cut 4 bases from V and 3 bases from J; bases unmatched to any gene: 11. The CDR3 is CASSPRTGPLYTGELFF. The CDR3 DNA sequence: TGTGCCAGCAGCCCCCGGACAGGGCCTCTTTACACCGGGGAGCTGTTTTTT.

The chain couples TRBV6-5 to TRBJ1-1, with D tentatively TRBD1 (5 bases). CDR1 and CDR2 (germline): MNHEY, SVGAGI. The CDR3 spans 16 residues. Trimming took 4 bases from V and 5 from J, leaving 20 bases between them. In DNA, the CDR3 is TGTGCCAGCAGTTTACAGCCCGGACGGGGGATTACTGAAGCTTTCTTT. Translation gives CASSLQPGRGITEAFF.

This clone came up many times. V is TRBV27 and J is TRBJ2-3; weak D call: TRBD1 (5 bases). The CDR3 consists of 13 residues. V lost 5 bases and J lost 5, with 11 bases in between. Germline values: CDR1 MNHEY, CDR2 SMNVEV (reference sequence). DNA of the CDR3: TGTGCCAGCAGTACCAGGGAAGGAGATACGCAGTATTTT. Translation: CASSTREGDTQYF.

This clone has only a few counts. The gene calls are TRBV30 and TRBJ2-1, with D possibly matching TRBD2 (6 bases). V was cut by 4 bases and J by 10 bases, with 14 bases left in between. The CDR3 is 12 residues long. Looked up from germline, CDR1 is GTSNPN and CDR2 is SVGIG (reference sequence). The CDR3 protein is CAWTHPREEQFF. DNA of the CDR3: TGTGCCTGGACTCATCCTCGGGAGGAGCAGTTCTTC. The variable domain in full, completed from reference TRBV30 and TRBJ2-1, reads SQTIHQWPATLVQPVGSPLSLECTVEGTSNPNLYWYRQAAGRGLQLLFYSVGIGQISSEVPQNLSASRPQDRQFILSSKKLLLSDSGFYLCAWTHPREEQFFGPGTRLTVL.

This clone was recorded only once. V and J are TRBV5-1 and TRBJ2-7; 10 nucleotides match TRBD1. This CDR3 comprises 16 residues. Germline loops: CDR1 SGHRS, CDR2 YFSETQ. The V and J ends lost 0 bases and 3 bases, in that order; junction bases with no gene match: 6. The CDR3 DNA reads as TGCGCCAGCAGCTTGGCCGGCGGGGACAGGGGCTACGAGCAGTACTTC. Amino acids: CASSLAGGDRGYEQYF. Based on the CDR3 plus reference TRBV5-1 and TRBJ2-7, the full variable domain is KAGVTQTPRYLIKTRGQQVTLSCSPISGHRSVSWYQQTPGQGLQFLFEYFSETQRNKGNFPGRFSGRQFSNSRSEMNVSTLELGDSALYLCASSLAGGDRGYEQYFGPGTRLTVT.

The chain carries TRBV18 and TRBJ1-1, with D possibly TRBD1 on 6 matching bases. The V end was cut by 3 bases, the J end by 6 bases, with 14 bases between. The CDR3 is 14 amino acids. In germline, CDR1 is KGHSH, CDR2 LQKENI. CDR3 sequence (DNA): TGTGCCAGCTCACCCCGGGACATTGCGTCTGAAGCTTTCTTT. This gives the protein CASSPRDIASEAFF. Together with reference TRBV18 and TRBJ1-1, the CDR3 gives the full variable domain: NAGVMQNPRHLVRRRGQEARLRCSPMKGHSHVYWYRQLPEEGLKFMVYLQKENIIDESGMPKERFSAEFPKEGPSILRIQQVVRGDSAAYFCASSPRDIASEAFFGQGTRLTVV.

CDR3 sequence: CASLRGGKETQYF. In DNA form, the CDR3 reads TGTGCCAGCCTGCGGGGCGGGAAAGAGACCCAGTACTTC. The chain recombines TRBV18 with TRBJ2-5; D perhaps matches TRBD2 (6 bases). The ends were cut back, 8 bases at V and 3 bases at J, with 13 bases in the middle. Germline-derived CDR1 and CDR2 are KGHSH and LQKENI. CDR3 length: 13 amino acids.

The rearrangement joins TRBV30 to TRBJ2-1; 8 positions agree with TRBD1. CDR3 length: 10 amino acids. Trimming at V came to 5 bases and at J to 12 bases, leaving 3 bases not matched to a gene. CDR1 and CDR2 (germline): GTSNPN, SVGIG (reference sequence). CDR3 DNA: TGTGCCTGGCAGACAGGGGTGCAGTTCTTC. Translation gives CAWQTGVQFF.

The V and J genes are TRBV13 and TRBJ2-3; 11 nucleotides agree with TRBD2. The junction had 13 bases not matched to a gene; V was cut back by 5 bases and J by 6 bases. Germline lookup yields CDR1 PRHDT and CDR2 FYEKMQ (reference sequence). The CDR3 consists of 17 residues. CDR3 in DNA: TGTGCCAGCAGCCCCCCGGGGCTAGCGGGAGGATCTGATACGCAGTATTTT. It yields the protein CASSPPGLAGGSDTQYF.

The chain recombines TRBV6-6 with TRBJ1-3, with D uncertain. Germline V lookup: CDR1 MNHNY, CDR2 SVGAGI (reference sequence). Trimming pared 7 bases from V and 8 bases from J, leaving 18 bases between. The CDR3 has 14 residues. This CDR3 reads CASTLRPEKYTIYF. The CDR3 DNA is TGTGCCAGCACTCTACGACCGGAGAAATACACCATATATTTT.

Note on this clone: Distinct nucleotide sequences in the sample also encode this CDR3. The V call is TRBV5-1, the J call TRBJ1-1, with TRBD1 matching over 7 bases. CDR1 is SGHRS, CDR2 YFSETQ, per germline. The CDR3 loop spans 14 amino acids. V lost 4 bases, J lost 2 bases, and 5 bases stayed unmatched. CDR3 bases: TGCGCCAGCAGCCCCGGGACAGTTAACACTGAAGCTTTCTTT. Amino acids: CASSPGTVNTEAFF.

The V gene is TRBV29-1, the J gene TRBJ2-7, with D hard to call. Per germline, CDR1 SQVTM and CDR2 ANQGSEA. The V end lost 4 bases, the J end lost 7 bases, and 11 bases lay between the germline ends. This CDR3 spans 11 amino acids. Here the CDR3 DNA reads TGCAGCGTTGGGGATGGGGAAGAGCAGTACTTC. This gives the protein CSVGDGEEQYF.

This clone was seen only once. The chain joins TRBV7-2 to TRBJ2-3, with 9 bases identical to TRBD2. Germline V lookup: CDR1 SGHTA, CDR2 FQGNSA. The CDR3 contains 15 residues. The ends lost 5 bases at V and 3 bases at J; junction bases unmatched: 6. The CDR3 bases are TGTGCCAGCAGCCTAATGGGACTAGCAACAGATACGCAGTATTTT. This gives the protein CASSLMGLATDTQYF.

The genes are TRBV19 and TRBJ2-7, with 10 bases aligning to TRBD2. The ends lost 5 bases at V and 1 base at J; junction bases unmatched: 8. The CDR3 is made up of 16 amino acids. CDR1 is LNHDA and CDR2 is SQIVND in the germline V gene (reference sequence). As DNA, the CDR3 is TGTGCCAGTAGTCCTTCAGGGACTAGCGCTTCCTACGAGCAGTACTTC. It codes for CASSPSGTSASYEQYF.

The chain links TRBV7-2 to TRBJ2-5; no reliable D call. Trimming shortened V by 2 bases and J by 4 bases, and 11 bases separated the two germline ends. The CDR3 contains 14 residues. Germline loops: CDR1 SGHTA, CDR2 FQGNSA. CDR3 in amino acids: CASSLSPPGETQYF. The DNA for the CDR3 is TGTGCCAGCAGCTTATCACCGCCGGGAGAGACCCAGTACTTC.

This chain uses TRBV30 with TRBJ1-1, with D possibly being TRBD1 (6 bases). Germline CDR1 reads GTSNPN; CDR2 reads SVGIG (reference sequence). Trimming pared 4 bases from V and 1 base from J, leaving 10 bases between. The CDR3 loop spans 13 amino acids. The CDR3 nucleotides are TGTGCCTGGACCCGGGACACGAACACTGAAGCTTTCTTT. It codes for CAWTRDTNTEAFF.

The chain links TRBV6-1 to TRBJ2-6, with D possibly matching TRBD1 (5 bases). Trimming left V 0 bases short and J 2 bases short, with 8 bases between. The CDR3 runs 16 residues. CDR1 and CDR2 (germline): MNHNS, SASEGT. CDR3 DNA sequence: TGTGCCAGCAGTGAAGCGGTAGGGGCTGGGGCCAACGTCCTGACTTTC. It specifies CASSEAVGAGANVLTF.

The chain joins TRBV29-1 to TRBJ2-3, with TRBD2 matching 7 bases. CDR1 SQVTM and CDR2 ANQGSEA come from the germline V gene. With 3 bases clipped from V and 4 bases from J, the junction kept 10 bases outside the gene matches. CDR3 length: 15 amino acids. CDR3 DNA: TGCAGCGTTGAGGGGGGGGAGGGCCCTCCAGATACGCAGTATTTT. Its translation is CSVEGGEGPPDTQYF.

This clone occurred once. The rearrangement uses TRBV7-2 and TRBJ2-7, with D perhaps matching TRBD2 (6 bases). Trimming shortened V by 2 bases and J by 2 bases, and 10 bases separated the two germline ends. CDR1 and CDR2 from the germline V gene are SGHTA and FQGNSA. This CDR3 has 14 amino acids. The CDR3 here is CASSLLGGPYEQYF. The CDR3 DNA reads as TGTGCCAGCAGCTTACTGGGGGGACCCTACGAGCAGTACTTC.

V usage is TRBV11-3 and J usage is TRBJ2-1, with TRBD2 matching over 8 bases. Germline V lookup: CDR1 SGHNT, CDR2 YENEEA. The CDR3 runs 16 residues. With 5 bases clipped from V and 4 bases from J, the junction kept 10 bases outside the gene matches. DNA for the CDR3: TGTGCCAGCAGCCCTTCAGCGGGAGCAGGGTACAATGAGCAGTTCTTC. Translated, it gives CASSPSAGAGYNEQFF.